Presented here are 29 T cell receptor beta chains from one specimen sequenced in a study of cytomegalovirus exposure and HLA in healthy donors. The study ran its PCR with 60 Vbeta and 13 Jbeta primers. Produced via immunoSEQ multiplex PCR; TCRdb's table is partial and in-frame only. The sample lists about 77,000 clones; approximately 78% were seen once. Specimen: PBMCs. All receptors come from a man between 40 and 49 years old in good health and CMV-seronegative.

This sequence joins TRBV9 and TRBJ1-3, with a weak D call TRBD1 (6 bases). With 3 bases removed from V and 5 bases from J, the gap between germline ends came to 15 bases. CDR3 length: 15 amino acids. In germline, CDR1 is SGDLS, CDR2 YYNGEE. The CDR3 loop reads CASSGGGGARNTIYF. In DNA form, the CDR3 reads TGTGCCAGCAGCGGCGGTGGGGGGGCTCGAAACACCATATATTTT.

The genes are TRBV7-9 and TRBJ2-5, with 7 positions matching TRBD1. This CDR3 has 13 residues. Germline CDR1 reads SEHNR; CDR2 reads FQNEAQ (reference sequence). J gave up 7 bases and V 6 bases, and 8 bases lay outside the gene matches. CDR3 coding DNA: TGTGCCAGCAGGATAACAGGGGTAGGGACCCAGTACTTC. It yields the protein CASRITGVGTQYF.

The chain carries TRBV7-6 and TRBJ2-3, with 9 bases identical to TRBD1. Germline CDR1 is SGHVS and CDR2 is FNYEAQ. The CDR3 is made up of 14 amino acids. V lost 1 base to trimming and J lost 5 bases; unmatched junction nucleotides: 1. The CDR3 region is CASSLGTGEDTQYF. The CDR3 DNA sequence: TGTGCCAGCAGCTTAGGGACAGGGGAAGATACGCAGTATTTT.

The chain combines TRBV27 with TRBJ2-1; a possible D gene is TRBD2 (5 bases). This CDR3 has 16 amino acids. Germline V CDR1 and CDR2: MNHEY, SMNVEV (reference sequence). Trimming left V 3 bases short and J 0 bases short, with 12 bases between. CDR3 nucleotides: TGTGCCAGCAGTTTGGGTCGGGGAACCTCCTACAATGAGCAGTTCTTC. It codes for CASSLGRGTSYNEQFF.

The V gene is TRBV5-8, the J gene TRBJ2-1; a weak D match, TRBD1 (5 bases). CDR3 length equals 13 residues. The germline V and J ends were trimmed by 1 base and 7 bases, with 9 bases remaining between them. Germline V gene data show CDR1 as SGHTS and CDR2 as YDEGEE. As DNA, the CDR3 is TGTGCCAGCAGCTTGAGACAGAATAATGAGCAGTTCTTC. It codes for CASSLRQNNEQFF.

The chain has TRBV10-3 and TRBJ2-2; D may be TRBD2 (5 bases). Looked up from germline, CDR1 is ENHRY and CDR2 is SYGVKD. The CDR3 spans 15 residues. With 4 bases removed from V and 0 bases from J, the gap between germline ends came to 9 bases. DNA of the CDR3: TGTGCCATCAGTGCCTCCGGGACGAACACCGGGGAGCTGTTTTTT. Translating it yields CAISASGTNTGELFF.

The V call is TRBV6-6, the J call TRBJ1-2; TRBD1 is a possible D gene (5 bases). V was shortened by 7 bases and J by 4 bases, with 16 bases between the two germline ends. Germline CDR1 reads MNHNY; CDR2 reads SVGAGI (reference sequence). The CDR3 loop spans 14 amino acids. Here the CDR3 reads CASTDDRASYGYTF. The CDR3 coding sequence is TGTGCCAGCACTGACGACAGAGCCTCCTATGGCTACACCTTC.

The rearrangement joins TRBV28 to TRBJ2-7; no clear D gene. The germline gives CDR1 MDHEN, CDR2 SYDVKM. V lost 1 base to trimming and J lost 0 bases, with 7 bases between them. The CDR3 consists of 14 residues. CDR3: CASSLSRPSYEQYF. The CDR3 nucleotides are TGTGCCAGCAGTTTATCCAGGCCCTCCTACGAGCAGTACTTC.

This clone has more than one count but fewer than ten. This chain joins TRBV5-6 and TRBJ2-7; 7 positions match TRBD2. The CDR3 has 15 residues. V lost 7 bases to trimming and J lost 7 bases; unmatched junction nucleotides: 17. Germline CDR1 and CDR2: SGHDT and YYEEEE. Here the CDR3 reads CASSPARLAVMEQYF. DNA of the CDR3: TGTGCCAGCTCCCCCGCCCGGCTAGCGGTCATGGAGCAGTACTTC.

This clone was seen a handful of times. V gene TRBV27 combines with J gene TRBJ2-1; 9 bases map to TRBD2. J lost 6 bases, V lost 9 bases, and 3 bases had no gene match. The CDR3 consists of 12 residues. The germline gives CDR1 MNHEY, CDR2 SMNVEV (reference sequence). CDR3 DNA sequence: TGTGCCAGTAGCGGGAGCGGCAATGAGCAGTTCTTC. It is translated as CASSGSGNEQFF.

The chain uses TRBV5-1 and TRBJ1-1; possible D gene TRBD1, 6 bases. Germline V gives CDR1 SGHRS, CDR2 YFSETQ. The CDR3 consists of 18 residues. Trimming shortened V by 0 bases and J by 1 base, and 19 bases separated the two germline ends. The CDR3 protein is CASSLEPNRVGANTEAFF. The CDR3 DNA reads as TGCGCCAGCAGCTTGGAGCCGAACAGGGTAGGGGCGAACACTGAAGCTTTCTTT. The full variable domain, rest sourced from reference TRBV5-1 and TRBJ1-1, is KAGVTQTPRYLIKTRGQQVTLSCSPISGHRSVSWYQQTPGQGLQFLFEYFSETQRNKGNFPGRFSGRQFSNSRSEMNVSTLELGDSALYLCASSLEPNRVGANTEAFFGQGTRLTVV.

The chain's CDR3 is CASSLFLDSGELFF. CDR3 DNA: TGCGCCAGCAGCCTATTCCTAGACTCCGGGGAGCTGTTTTTT. The chain carries TRBV5-1 and TRBJ2-2, with no clear D. The CDR3 spans 14 residues. Germline CDR1 SGHRS, CDR2 YFSETQ. Deletions cut 4 bases from V and 6 bases from J, with 13 bases between.

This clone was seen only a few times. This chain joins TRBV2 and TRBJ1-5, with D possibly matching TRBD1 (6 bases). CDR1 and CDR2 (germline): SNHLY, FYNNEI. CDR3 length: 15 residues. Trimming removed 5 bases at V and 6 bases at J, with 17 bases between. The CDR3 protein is CASSLMVQGSQPQHF. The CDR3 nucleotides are TGTGCCAGCAGTCTCATGGTACAGGGAAGTCAGCCCCAGCATTTT. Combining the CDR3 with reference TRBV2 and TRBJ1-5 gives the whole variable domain EPEVTQTPSHQVTQMGQEVILRCVPISNHLYFYWYRQILGQKVEFLVSFYNNEISEKSEIFDDQFSVERPDGSNFTLKIRSTKLEDSAMYFCASSLMVQGSQPQHFGDGTRLSIL.

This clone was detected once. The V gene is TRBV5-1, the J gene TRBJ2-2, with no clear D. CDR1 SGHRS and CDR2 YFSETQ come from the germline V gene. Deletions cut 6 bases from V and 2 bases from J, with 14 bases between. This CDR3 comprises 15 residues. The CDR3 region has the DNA TGCGCCAGCACCTATTCTCCTTTCAACACCGGGGAGCTGTTTTTT. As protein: CASTYSPFNTGELFF. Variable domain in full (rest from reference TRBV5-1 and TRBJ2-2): KAGVTQTPRYLIKTRGQQVTLSCSPISGHRSVSWYQQTPGQGLQFLFEYFSETQRNKGNFPGRFSGRQFSNSRSEMNVSTLELGDSALYLCASTYSPFNTGELFFGEGSRLTVL.

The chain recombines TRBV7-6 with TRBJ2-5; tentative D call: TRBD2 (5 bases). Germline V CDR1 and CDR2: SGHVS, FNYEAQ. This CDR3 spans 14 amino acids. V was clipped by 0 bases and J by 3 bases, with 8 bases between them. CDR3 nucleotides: TGTGCCAGCAGCTTAGCGGGAGATAAAGAGACCCAGTACTTC. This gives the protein CASSLAGDKETQYF.

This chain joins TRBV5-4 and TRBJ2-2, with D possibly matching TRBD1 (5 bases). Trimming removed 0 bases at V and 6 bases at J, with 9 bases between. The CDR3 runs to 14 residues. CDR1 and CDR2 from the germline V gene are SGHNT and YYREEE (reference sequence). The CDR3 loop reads CASSLGLGPGELFF. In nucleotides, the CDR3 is TGTGCCAGCAGCTTGGGGCTGGGGCCCGGGGAGCTGTTTTTT.

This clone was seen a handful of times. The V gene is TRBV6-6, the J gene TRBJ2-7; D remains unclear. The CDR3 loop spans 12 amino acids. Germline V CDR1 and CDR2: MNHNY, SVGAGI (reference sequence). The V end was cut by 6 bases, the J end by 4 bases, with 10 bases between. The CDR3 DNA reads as TGTGCCAGCAGCCCACTCGGTTACGAGCAGTACTTC. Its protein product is CASSPLGYEQYF.

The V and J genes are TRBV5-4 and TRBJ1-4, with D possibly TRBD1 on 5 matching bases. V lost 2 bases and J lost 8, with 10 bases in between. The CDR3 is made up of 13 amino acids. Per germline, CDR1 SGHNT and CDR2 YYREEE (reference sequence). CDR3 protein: CASSFGGGEKLFF. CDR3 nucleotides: TGTGCCAGCAGCTTCGGCGGGGGGGAAAAACTGTTTTTT.

CDR3 amino acids: CASSSLAGSTDTQYF. The CDR3 bases are TGTGCCAGCAGTTCCCTAGCGGGGAGCACAGATACGCAGTATTTT. The chain recombines TRBV28 with TRBJ2-3; 9 nucleotides align to TRBD2. Germline V CDR1 and CDR2: MDHEN, SYDVKM. This CDR3 has 15 residues. V was pared by 4 bases and J by 0 bases, with 2 bases of the junction left unmatched.

CDR3 bases: TGTGCCAGCAGCGCGGGACTAGCGGGGACCGGGGATGAGCAGTTCTTC. As protein: CASSAGLAGTGDEQFF. The chain has TRBV5-6 and TRBJ2-1; the match to TRBD2 covers 13 bases. V was pared by 4 bases and J by 8 bases, with 9 bases of the junction left unmatched. Germline-derived CDR1 and CDR2 are SGHDT and YYEEEE. The CDR3 runs 16 residues.

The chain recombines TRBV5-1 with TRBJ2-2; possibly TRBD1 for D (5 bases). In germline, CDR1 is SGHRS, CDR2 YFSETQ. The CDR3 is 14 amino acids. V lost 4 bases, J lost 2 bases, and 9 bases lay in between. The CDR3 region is CASSPDSNTGELFF. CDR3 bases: TGCGCCAGCAGCCCCGACAGTAACACCGGGGAGCTGTTTTTT.

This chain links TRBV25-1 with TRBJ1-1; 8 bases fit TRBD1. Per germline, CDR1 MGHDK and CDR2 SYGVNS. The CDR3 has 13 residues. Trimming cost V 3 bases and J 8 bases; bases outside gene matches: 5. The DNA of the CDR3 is TGTGCCAGCAGTGAGCTAGGGACAGGCGAAGCTTTCTTT. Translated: CASSELGTGEAFF. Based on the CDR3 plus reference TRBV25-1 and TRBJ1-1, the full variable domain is EADIYQTPRYLVIGTGKKITLECSQTMGHDKMYWYQQDPGMELHLIHYSYGVNSTEKGDLSSESTVSRIRTEHFPLTLESARPSHTSQYLCASSELGTGEAFFGQGTRLTVV.

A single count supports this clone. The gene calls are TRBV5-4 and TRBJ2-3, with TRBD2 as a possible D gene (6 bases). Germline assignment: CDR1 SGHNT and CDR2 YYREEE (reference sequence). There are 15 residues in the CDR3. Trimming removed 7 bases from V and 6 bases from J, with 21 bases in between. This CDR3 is CASGMGGLKTDTQYF. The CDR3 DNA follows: TGTGCCAGCGGGATGGGGGGACTTAAAACGGATACGCAGTATTTT.

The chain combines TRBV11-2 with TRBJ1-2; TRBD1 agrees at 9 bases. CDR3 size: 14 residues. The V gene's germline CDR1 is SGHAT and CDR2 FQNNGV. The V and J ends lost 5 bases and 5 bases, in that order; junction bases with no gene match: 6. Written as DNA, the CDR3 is TGTGCCAGCAGCCCCGCCGGGACAGGGTATGGCTACACCTTC. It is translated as CASSPAGTGYGYTF. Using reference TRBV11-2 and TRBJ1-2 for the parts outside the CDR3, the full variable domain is EAGVAQSPRYKIIEKRQSVAFWCNPISGHATLYWYQQILGQGPKLLIQFQNNGVVDDSQLPKDRFSAERLKGVDSTLKIQPAKLEDSAVYLCASSPAGTGYGYTFGSGTRLTVV.

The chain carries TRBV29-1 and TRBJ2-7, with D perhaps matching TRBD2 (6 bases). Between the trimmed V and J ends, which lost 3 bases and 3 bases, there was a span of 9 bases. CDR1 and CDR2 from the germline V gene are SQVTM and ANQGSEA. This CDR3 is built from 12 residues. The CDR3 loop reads CSVDGGNYEQYF. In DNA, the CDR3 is TGCAGCGTTGACGGCGGGAACTACGAGCAGTACTTC.

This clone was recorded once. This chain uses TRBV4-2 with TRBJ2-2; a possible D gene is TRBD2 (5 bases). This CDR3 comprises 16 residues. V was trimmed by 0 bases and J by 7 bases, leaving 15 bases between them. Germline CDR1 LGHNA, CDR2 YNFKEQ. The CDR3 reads CASSQDGLALNGELFF. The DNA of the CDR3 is TGTGCCAGCAGCCAAGACGGGCTAGCCCTTAACGGGGAGCTGTTTTTT.

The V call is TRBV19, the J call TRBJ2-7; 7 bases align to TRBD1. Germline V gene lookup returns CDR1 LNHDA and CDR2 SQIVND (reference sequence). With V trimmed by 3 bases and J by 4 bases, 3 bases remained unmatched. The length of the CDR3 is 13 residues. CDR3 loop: CASSISTGYEQYF. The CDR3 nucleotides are TGTGCCAGTAGTATCTCGACAGGGTACGAGCAGTACTTC.

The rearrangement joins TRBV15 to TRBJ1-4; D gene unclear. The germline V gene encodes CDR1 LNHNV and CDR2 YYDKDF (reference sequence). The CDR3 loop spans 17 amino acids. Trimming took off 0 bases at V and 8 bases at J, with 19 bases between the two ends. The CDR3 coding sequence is TGTGCCACCAGCAGAGACAGGAGTGGACTCTACACGGAAAAACTGTTTTTT. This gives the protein CATSRDRSGLYTEKLFF.

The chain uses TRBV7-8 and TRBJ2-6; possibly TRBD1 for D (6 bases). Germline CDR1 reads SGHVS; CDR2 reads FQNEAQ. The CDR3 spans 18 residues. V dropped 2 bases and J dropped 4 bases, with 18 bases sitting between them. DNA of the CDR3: TGTGCCAGCAGCTTAACAGGGTTTGGGGCCACCGGGGCCAACGTCCTGACTTTC. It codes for CASSLTGFGATGANVLTF.